This T cell receptor beta chain is from a study of cytomegalovirus exposure and HLA in healthy donors. Study-level background: Researchers found that just over 80% of over 350 genotyped donors fell within the Caucasian-associated ancestry cluster. General study points: Some V segments (TRBV6-2 and TRBV6-3 among them) were excluded as indistinguishable. Sequencing likely produced, as an artifact, a cluster of highly shared sequence variants. TCR association rates varied by HLA locus in a later analysis, with DRB1 highest and HLA-C lowest.

V lost 6 bases to trimming and J lost 3 bases, with 9 bases between them. This CDR3 has 13 amino acids. Germline V gene data show CDR1 as SNHLY and CDR2 as FYNNEI. 13 Jbeta primers and 60 Vbeta primers were used for the PCR. The data were produced by immunoSEQ multiplex PCR, yet TCRdb's version contains in-frame clones alone and is incomplete. This sample yields 120,000 or so clones, of which 65% to 90% are seen a single time; less than 2.5% belongs to the top ten. Regarding this clone: Its target is unknown.

Sequencing was done on a sample of PBMCs. This rearrangement joins TRBV2 to TRBJ1-5, with D unresolved. The sequence was obtained from a woman aged 40 to 49 in good health and CMV-seronegative. CDR3 in amino acids: CASRQVPNQPQHF. The DNA of the CDR3 is TGTGCCAGCAGGCAGGTTCCCAATCAGCCCCAGCATTTT.